These T cell receptor beta chains were read from a single sample in a study of response to subunit inactivated influenza vaccine. TCRdb reanalysed the RT-PCR reads using MiXCR and keeps one entry per CDR3 protein. The table lists fewer than 700,000 distinct CDR3 sequences, 10% to 15% of them singletons. Specimen: PBMCs from blood, collected roughly 48 days after vaccination. These receptors all stem from a man aged 50 to 59 who received an inactivated influenza vaccine. CDR3s include the opening cysteine and the closing phenylalanine or tryptophan. Each record gives: CDR3 length, D gene, V gene, clone size, J gene, CDR3 DNA, CDR3 protein. A D gene is named only where the DNA matches it firmly. Expanded clones are given a class, and other clones once, few, many or no size at all.

len: 14; d_gene: .; v_gene: TRBV28; abundance: few; j_gene: TRBJ2-1; CDR3nt: TGTGCCAGCAGTTCCTTCCGGGGGCGCAATGAGCAGTTCTTC; CDR3aa: CASSSFRGRNEQFF
len: 17; d_gene: .; v_gene: TRBV5-1; abundance: few; j_gene: TRBJ2-3; CDR3nt: TGCGCCAGCAGCTTGACAGAGGCGGGACACCGCACAGATACGCAGTATTTT; CDR3aa: CASSLTEAGHRTDTQYF
len: 12; d_gene: .; v_gene: TRBV20-1; abundance: few; j_gene: TRBJ1-1; CDR3nt: TGCAGTGCTAGAGGACTACCTATTGGAGCTTTCTTT; CDR3aa: CSARGLPIGAFF
len: 17; d_gene: TRBD2; v_gene: TRBV5-1; abundance: few; j_gene: TRBJ2-3; CDR3nt: TGCGCCAGCAGCTTGGGGACTAGCGGAGTGGGCGCAGATACGCAGTATTTT; CDR3aa: CASSLGTSGVGADTQYF
len: 15; d_gene: .; v_gene: TRBV11-2; abundance: many; j_gene: TRBJ2-4; CDR3nt: TGTGCCAGCAGCTCCCTGAGAGGGTTCAAAAACATTCAGTACTTC; CDR3aa: CASSSLRGFKNIQYF
len: 19; d_gene: TRBD2; v_gene: TRBV3-1; abundance: once; j_gene: TRBJ2-3; CDR3nt: TGTGCCCGCAGCCTGACTAGCGGGGGGTACTCCTCTAGCACAGATACGCAGTATTTT; CDR3aa: CARSLTSGGYSSSTDTQYF
len: 12; d_gene: .; v_gene: TRBV6-5; abundance: few; j_gene: TRBJ1-1; CDR3nt: TGTGCCAGCAGTTATGGAGACACTGAAGCTTTCTTT; CDR3aa: CASSYGDTEAFF
len: 13; d_gene: .; v_gene: TRBV28; abundance: .; j_gene: TRBJ2-1; CDR3nt: TGTGCCAGCAGTGTAGCGGAAGCCAATGAGCAGTTCTTC; CDR3aa: CASSVAEANEQFF
len: 15; d_gene: .; v_gene: TRBV7-8; abundance: .; j_gene: TRBJ2-1; CDR3nt: TGTGCCAGCAGCGTAGCCCCAGGGGGGGCAATTGAGCAGTTCTTC; CDR3aa: CASSVAPGGAIEQFF
len: 15; d_gene: .; v_gene: TRBV3-1; abundance: .; j_gene: TRBJ2-7; CDR3nt: TGTGCCAGCAGCCATTCCGCCAGGTGGCACGGCGAGCAGTACTTC; CDR3aa: CASSHSARWHGEQYF
len: 18; d_gene: TRBD2; v_gene: TRBV11-2; abundance: few; j_gene: TRBJ2-3; CDR3nt: TGTGCCAGCAGCCTGGAGCAGCGCGGACTAGTGGGCACAGATACGCAGTATTTT; CDR3aa: CASSLEQRGLVGTDTQYF
len: 15; d_gene: TRBD1; v_gene: TRBV7-9; abundance: .; j_gene: TRBJ2-2; CDR3nt: TGTGCCAGCGCAAAGCAGGGGGCGCAGACCGGGGAGCTGTTTTTT; CDR3aa: CASAKQGAQTGELFF
len: 14; d_gene: .; v_gene: TRBV20-1; abundance: .; j_gene: TRBJ2-7; CDR3nt: TGCAGTGCTAGATCCGGACAGCGTCCCTACGAGCAGTACTTC; CDR3aa: CSARSGQRPYEQYF
len: 15; d_gene: .; v_gene: TRBV12-3/TRBV12-4; abundance: .; j_gene: TRBJ2-6; CDR3nt: TGTGCCAGCAGTTTAGTAGGGCCTGGGGCCAACGTCCTGACTTTC; CDR3aa: CASSLVGPGANVLTF
len: 16; d_gene: .; v_gene: TRBV7-9; abundance: few; j_gene: TRBJ1-3; CDR3nt: TGTGCCAGCAGCTTAGAAGTCAGAGCTTTCGGAAACACCATATATTTT; CDR3aa: CASSLEVRAFGNTIYF
len: 15; d_gene: .; v_gene: TRBV12-3/TRBV12-4; abundance: .; j_gene: TRBJ2-7; CDR3nt: TGTGCCAGCAGCCTCAGGGGTCGGGGAACCTACGAGCAGTACTTC; CDR3aa: CASSLRGRGTYEQYF
len: 13; d_gene: TRBD1; v_gene: TRBV2; abundance: .; j_gene: TRBJ2-1; CDR3nt: TGTGCCAGCAGGGGACAGGGTGGGAATGAGCAGTTCTTC; CDR3aa: CASRGQGGNEQFF
len: 16; d_gene: TRBD2; v_gene: TRBV20-1; abundance: .; j_gene: TRBJ2-2; CDR3nt: TGCAGTGCTAGCAACTTGGGACTAATGAACACCGGGGAGCTGTTTTTT; CDR3aa: CSASNLGLMNTGELFF
len: 16; d_gene: TRBD1; v_gene: TRBV7-2; abundance: .; j_gene: TRBJ2-3; CDR3nt: TGTGCCAGCAGCTTAGCGGCACAGGGGTTTGGGGATACGCAGTATTTT; CDR3aa: CASSLAAQGFGDTQYF
len: 13; d_gene: .; v_gene: TRBV7-2; abundance: .; j_gene: TRBJ2-7; CDR3nt: TGTGCCAGCAGCTTCACGGACAAGGACGAGCAGTACTTC; CDR3aa: CASSFTDKDEQYF
len: 15; d_gene: .; v_gene: TRBV28; abundance: once; j_gene: TRBJ2-5; CDR3nt: TGTGCCAGCAGTTTGAGGGGCACGTCGATAGAGACCCAGTACTTC; CDR3aa: CASSLRGTSIETQYF
len: 14; d_gene: .; v_gene: TRBV7-8; abundance: .; j_gene: TRBJ2-1; CDR3nt: TGTGCCAGCAGCTTTCTGGACACTTACAATGAGCAGTTCTTC; CDR3aa: CASSFLDTYNEQFF
len: 14; d_gene: .; v_gene: TRBV18; abundance: few; j_gene: TRBJ2-7; CDR3nt: TGTGCCAGCTCACCACCGACTCAGTCCTACGAGCAGTACTTC; CDR3aa: CASSPPTQSYEQYF
len: 15; d_gene: TRBD2; v_gene: TRBV20-1; abundance: .; j_gene: TRBJ2-1; CDR3nt: TGCAGTGGCGAAGCGGACGGGGGGGGGTATAATGAGCAGTTCTTC; CDR3aa: CSGEADGGGYNEQFF
len: 15; d_gene: .; v_gene: TRBV20-1; abundance: few; j_gene: TRBJ1-5; CDR3nt: TGCAGTGCTAGGAGGGCAGGGGCCATTAATCAGCCCCAGCATTTT; CDR3aa: CSARRAGAINQPQHF
len: 15; d_gene: TRBD2; v_gene: TRBV7-9; abundance: few; j_gene: TRBJ2-1; CDR3nt: TGTGCCAGCAGCTTAGGTAGCGGGATGGTCCATGAGCAGTTCTTC; CDR3aa: CASSLGSGMVHEQFF
len: 14; d_gene: TRBD2; v_gene: TRBV6-2/TRBV6-3; abundance: .; j_gene: TRBJ2-7; CDR3nt: TGTGCCAGCACCATCGGGGGGATCTCCTACGAGCAGTACTTC; CDR3aa: CASTIGGISYEQYF
len: 14; d_gene: .; v_gene: TRBV7-9; abundance: .; j_gene: TRBJ2-7; CDR3nt: TGTGCCAGCAGCTTATCCGTGTACTCCTACGAGCAGTACTTC; CDR3aa: CASSLSVYSYEQYF
len: 16; d_gene: TRBD2; v_gene: TRBV10-3; abundance: .; j_gene: TRBJ2-1; CDR3nt: TGTGCCATCAGTGACAATAGCGGGCACTCCTACAATGAGCAGTTCTTC; CDR3aa: CAISDNSGHSYNEQFF
len: 13; d_gene: .; v_gene: TRBV14; abundance: few; j_gene: TRBJ2-7; CDR3nt: TGTGCCAGCAGCCAATCCATCCTGACACAGCAGTACTTC; CDR3aa: CASSQSILTQQYF